The clone carrying this T cell receptor beta chain was recorded many times. Its specificity is unknown. With V trimmed by 3 bases and J by 3 bases, 3 bases remained unmatched. CDR3 length: 15 amino acids. Germline-derived CDR1 and CDR2 are SGHDT and YYEEEE. TCRdb passed the RT-PCR reads through MiXCR, listing each CDR3 protein once. The data hold around 750,000 distinct CDR3 sequences, with about 20% observed a single time. This sample was included in a study of response to subunit inactivated influenza vaccine. Study observations and caveats: That few new T cells are recruited by each seasonal influenza vaccination was the authors' suggestion.

The chain couples TRBV5-6 to TRBJ2-1; 10 positions agree with TRBD2. The TCR comes from a man aged 45-65 years who received an inactivated influenza vaccine. The sequencing here drew on PBMCs from blood, taken more than 4 days after vaccination. CDR3 sequence: CASSSLAGVYNEQFF. The CDR3 nucleotides read TGTGCCAGCAGCTCTCTAGCGGGAGTCTACAATGAGCAGTTCTTC.